The TCR beta chain under discussion was sequenced for a study of T cell changes during pregnancy in multiple sclerosis. The repertoire was sequenced with immunoSEQ multiplex PCR; TCRdb's copy has only in-frame clones and lacks some. The sample includes roughly 58,000 clones, roughly 94% seen only once; the top ten take approximately 3.7%. Germline CDR1 LNHDA, CDR2 SQIVND (reference sequence). Unmatched junction bases numbered 6, after V lost 1 base and J lost 4 bases. The CDR3 runs to 16 residues. This sample comprised CD8+ T cells from peripheral blood mononuclear cells, obtained in the third trimester of pregnancy. This sequence joins TRBV19 and TRBJ2-7; 11 nucleotides line up with TRBD1. This TCR was sampled from a female donor with multiple sclerosis, enrolled in a pregnancy study. CDR3 region: CASSIAGQGAWYEQYF. CDR3 sequence (DNA): TGTGCCAGTAGTATAGCTGGACAGGGGGCTTGGTACGAGCAGTACTTC.